The clone carrying this TCR beta chain has more than one count but fewer than ten. Its cognate antigen is unknown. The data stem from a study of CD8 T cells in ankylosing spondylitis. The study, taken as a whole, reports: Blood from ankylosing spondylitis patients appeared to carry a characteristic roughly 8-variant TCR beta motif.

This CDR3 is built from 14 residues. Germline V gene data show CDR1 as SGHVS and CDR2 as FQNEAQ. The ends were cut back, 7 bases at V and 0 bases at J, with 11 bases in the middle. MiXCR, run by TCRdb on the 5' RACE reads, gives a single entry per CDR3 protein. The sample lists about 840,000 distinct CDR3 sequences, about 11% seen once, with 0.45% to 0.6% in the top ten. The chain joins TRBV7-8 to TRBJ2-3; the D gene is possibly TRBD2 (5 bases). This TCR was recovered from a male donor with ankylosing spondylitis. Sequences were obtained from blood, either unsorted or a sorted T cell fraction (not recorded which). This CDR3 reads CASIWGVSTDTQYF. DNA of the CDR3: TGTGCCAGCATCTGGGGAGTGAGCACAGATACGCAGTATTTT.